These 21 T cell receptor beta chains came from one sample sequenced in a study of T cell responses to AZD1222 COVID-19 vaccine. The table came from immunoSEQ multiplex PCR; TCRdb's copy has only in-frame clones and leaves some out. Here the sample spans about 56,000 clones, approximately 83% being singletons. Material: peripheral blood, obtained on day 0 of AZD1222 vaccination. The origin of the receptors is an adult in good health.

This clone was counted a single time. The genes are TRBV18 and TRBJ1-5; weak D call: TRBD1 (6 bases). From germline, CDR1 is KGHSH and CDR2 LQKENI. The V and J ends lost 1 base and 6 bases respectively, with 13 bases between them. The CDR3 has 15 amino acids. In DNA, the CDR3 is TGTGCCAGCTCACCACTACAGGGACAAGGTCAGCCCCAGCATTTT. This sequence encodes CASSPLQGQGQPQHF.

This sequence joins TRBV6-1 and TRBJ1-4, with D possibly matching TRBD1 (5 bases). The germline V and J ends were trimmed by 3 bases and 10 bases, with 9 bases remaining between them. This CDR3 spans 12 amino acids. Germline V gene data show CDR1 as MNHNS and CDR2 as SASEGT. CDR3 residues: CASSERGGKLFF. CDR3 nucleotides: TGTGCCAGCAGTGAGCGTGGGGGAAAACTGTTTTTT.

The chain carries TRBV9 and TRBJ2-3, with a tentative D call TRBD2 (7 bases). Between the trimmed V and J ends, which lost 3 bases and 2 bases, there was a span of 16 bases. Germline lookup yields CDR1 SGDLS and CDR2 YYNGEE. The CDR3 extends over 16 amino acids. The CDR3 sequence: CASSGGGGTYTDTQYF. The CDR3 DNA reads TGTGCCAGCAGCGGAGGGGGAGGGACCTACACAGATACGCAGTATTTT.

V usage is TRBV10-2 and J usage is TRBJ2-7; maybe TRBD2 (5 bases). V dropped 2 bases and J dropped 5 bases, with 16 bases sitting between them. The CDR3 runs to 15 residues. Germline CDR1 is WSHSY and CDR2 is SAAADI. Here the CDR3 DNA reads TGCGCCAGCAGTGAGATGGACTCTCTGAGCCACGAGCAGTACTTC. As protein: CASSEMDSLSHEQYF.

The chain joins TRBV19 to TRBJ2-7, with D maybe TRBD1 (6 bases). CDR1 LNHDA and CDR2 SQIVND come from the germline V gene (reference sequence). Trimming shortened V by 5 bases and J by 3 bases, and 14 bases separated the two germline ends. The CDR3 runs to 14 residues. For the CDR3, the DNA is TGTGCCAGTAGTGGGCAGGGGCCCCTCTACGAGCAGTACTTC. Protein: CASSGQGPLYEQYF. Looking up the rest from reference TRBV19 and TRBJ2-7 gives the full variable domain: DGGITQSPKYLFRKEGQNVTLSCEQNLNHDAMYWYRQDPGQGLRLIYYSQIVNDFQKGDIAEGYSVSREKKESFPLTVTSAQKNPTAFYLCASSGQGPLYEQYFGPGTRLTVT.

The V and J genes are TRBV19 and TRBJ2-1; 10 bases map to TRBD1. Germline V lookup: CDR1 LNHDA, CDR2 SQIVND (reference sequence). With 3 bases clipped from V and 4 bases from J, the junction kept 6 bases outside the gene matches. The CDR3 is 16 residues long. The CDR3 is CASSIPRDRGYNEQFF. The CDR3 DNA follows: TGTGCCAGTAGTATCCCACGGGACAGGGGATACAATGAGCAGTTCTTC.

The chain joins TRBV7-9 to TRBJ1-1; D gene unclear. Per the germline V gene, CDR1 is SEHNR and CDR2 is FQNEAQ (reference sequence). The CDR3 runs 13 residues. The V and J ends lost 5 bases and 1 base respectively, with 8 bases between them. The CDR3 DNA is TGTGCCAGCAGCAGACTGAGGAACACTGAAGCTTTCTTT. It specifies CASSRLRNTEAFF.

This chain connects TRBV5-1 to TRBJ2-5; 10 positions match TRBD1. Trimming at V came to 2 bases and at J to 1 base, leaving 2 bases not matched to a gene. CDR3 length: 15 residues. CDR1 is SGHRS and CDR2 is YFSETQ in the germline V gene. The CDR3 nucleotides read TGCGCCAGCAGCTTAGGGACAGGGGTCCAAGAGACCCAGTACTTC. Encoded protein: CASSLGTGVQETQYF.

The V call is TRBV6-1, the J call TRBJ1-4; weak D call: TRBD1 (5 bases). Germline V CDR1 and CDR2: MNHNS, SASEGT. CDR3 length: 14 residues. Trimming stripped 1 base from V and 8 bases from J, with 11 bases between. The CDR3 here is CASSEGSGSEKLFF. CDR3 sequence (DNA): TGTGCCAGCAGTGAAGGATCAGGGAGCGAAAAACTGTTTTTT.

The chain has TRBV5-1 and TRBJ1-5; unclear D gene. The CDR3 is made up of 15 amino acids. Germline V gene lookup returns CDR1 SGHRS and CDR2 YFSETQ. Trimming left V 0 bases short and J 3 bases short, with 10 bases between. The CDR3 reads CASSLGGRNNQPQHF. The CDR3 nucleotides read TGCGCCAGCAGCTTGGGCGGACGGAACAATCAGCCCCAGCATTTT.

The sample holds one count of this clone. This chain joins TRBV6-6 and TRBJ1-4; the match to TRBD1 covers 9 bases. CDR3 length equals 15 residues. Germline assignment: CDR1 MNHNY and CDR2 SVGAGI (reference sequence). The J segment lost 11 bases and the V segment lost 0 bases, leaving 7 bases of the junction unmatched. CDR3 region: CASSYSRQGGGKLFF. The CDR3 bases are TGTGCCAGCAGTTACTCGAGACAGGGGGGTGGGAAACTGTTTTTT.

The chain employs TRBV30 and TRBJ2-2; 7 positions agree with TRBD2. The CDR3 sequence is 16 residues long. Looked up from germline, CDR1 is GTSNPN and CDR2 is SVGIG (reference sequence). Trimming removed 0 bases from V and 7 bases from J; junction bases left unmatched: 11. For the CDR3, the DNA is TGTGCCTGGAGTGTACGGGTCGGGGGGTATGGCGGGGAGCTGTTTTTT. It specifies CAWSVRVGGYGGELFF.

The chain carries TRBV28 and TRBJ2-2; 8 bases fit TRBD1. The V segment lost 3 bases and the J segment 1 base; nucleotides outside the gene matches: 10. From germline, CDR1 is MDHEN and CDR2 SYDVKM. The CDR3 runs to 18 residues. In DNA, the CDR3 is TGTGCCAGCAGTTTTGAGGCAGGGGGCTATGGGAACACCGGGGAGCTGTTTTTT. It is translated as CASSFEAGGYGNTGELFF.

V gene TRBV6-5 combines with J gene TRBJ1-2; no clear D. Looked up from germline, CDR1 is MNHEY and CDR2 is SVGAGI. This CDR3 has 13 residues. Trimming took off 6 bases at V and 8 bases at J, with 16 bases between the two ends. This CDR3 reads CASSGNQVGGYTF. The CDR3 DNA reads as TGTGCCAGCAGCGGAAACCAGGTGGGGGGCTACACCTTC.

The chain recombines TRBV2 with TRBJ2-7; TRBD1 matches at 8 bases. The CDR3 length is 17 residues. The ends lost 3 bases at V and 1 base at J; junction bases unmatched: 11. Germline loops: CDR1 SNHLY, CDR2 FYNNEI. The CDR3 loop reads CASSEGPGTGGSYEQYF. CDR3 nucleotides: TGTGCCAGCAGTGAGGGCCCCGGGACAGGTGGTTCCTACGAGCAGTACTTC.

This rearrangement joins TRBV9 to TRBJ1-2; 7 bases match TRBD1. Losses at the gene ends were 3 bases for V and 8 bases for J; bases not matched to a gene: 10. The germline CDR1 and CDR2 sequences are SGDLS and YYNGEE. The CDR3 covers 14 residues. CDR3 in DNA: TGTGCCAGCAGCGGCGGGACAGCCCAAGAGGGCTACACCTTC. It yields the protein CASSGGTAQEGYTF.

The V and J genes are TRBV6-5 and TRBJ2-7; the D call may be TRBD1 or TRBD2 (5 bases each). The CDR3 length is 15 residues. V was shortened by 5 bases and J by 5 bases, with 19 bases between the two germline ends. CDR1 and CDR2 from the germline V gene are MNHEY and SVGAGI. CDR3 nucleotide sequence: TGTGCCAGCAGTCTATCCGGAGAGGGGCCCAACGAGCAGTACTTC. Its protein product is CASSLSGEGPNEQYF.

The V and J genes are TRBV5-1 and TRBJ1-1; possibly TRBD1 for D (6 bases). The CDR3 length is 15 residues. Trimming left V 4 bases short and J 0 bases short, with 13 bases between. Germline V gene data show CDR1 as SGHRS and CDR2 as YFSETQ. In DNA form, the CDR3 reads TGCGCCAGCAGCCCTTCACAGGGCCTGAACACTGAAGCTTTCTTT. This codes for CASSPSQGLNTEAFF.

The chain couples TRBV7-9 to TRBJ2-5, with D possibly TRBD2 on 5 matching bases. The CDR3 loop spans 12 amino acids. Trimming removed 1 base from V and 9 bases from J, with 9 bases in between. From germline, CDR1 is SEHNR and CDR2 FQNEAQ (reference sequence). Written as DNA, the CDR3 is TGTGCCAGCAGCTTAGATTCGAGGGCCCAGTACTTC. It encodes CASSLDSRAQYF.

The chain joins TRBV20-1 to TRBJ1-1; D remains unclear. This CDR3 has 11 amino acids. With 7 bases removed from V and 3 bases from J, the gap between germline ends came to 9 bases. Germline V gene data show CDR1 as DFQATT and CDR2 as SNEGSKA (reference sequence). The chain's CDR3 is CSGSRDTEAFF. CDR3 DNA: TGCAGTGGGAGCCGGGACACTGAAGCTTTCTTT.

The chain carries TRBV27 and TRBJ2-2; D gene uncertain. CDR3 length: 14 amino acids. V was pared by 5 bases and J by 7 bases, with 14 bases between. Germline V gives CDR1 MNHEY, CDR2 SMNVEV (reference sequence). CDR3 coding DNA: TGTGCCAGCAGTCTCAGGCGGAGTGGCGGGGAGCTGTTTTTT. This translates into CASSLRRSGGELFF.